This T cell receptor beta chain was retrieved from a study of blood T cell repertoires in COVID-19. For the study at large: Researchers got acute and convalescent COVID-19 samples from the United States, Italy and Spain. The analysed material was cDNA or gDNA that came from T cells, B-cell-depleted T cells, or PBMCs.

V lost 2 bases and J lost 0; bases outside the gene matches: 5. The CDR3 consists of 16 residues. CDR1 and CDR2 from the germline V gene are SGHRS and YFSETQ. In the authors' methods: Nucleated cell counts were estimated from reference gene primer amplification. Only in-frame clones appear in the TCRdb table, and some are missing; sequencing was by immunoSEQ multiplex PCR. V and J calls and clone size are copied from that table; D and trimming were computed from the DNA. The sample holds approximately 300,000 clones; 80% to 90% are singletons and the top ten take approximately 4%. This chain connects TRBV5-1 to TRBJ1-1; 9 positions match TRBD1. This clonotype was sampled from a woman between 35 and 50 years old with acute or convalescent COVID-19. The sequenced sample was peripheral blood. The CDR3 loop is CASSLQGANMNTEAFF. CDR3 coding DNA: TGCGCCAGCAGCTTACAGGGGGCTAACATGAACACTGAAGCTTTCTTT.